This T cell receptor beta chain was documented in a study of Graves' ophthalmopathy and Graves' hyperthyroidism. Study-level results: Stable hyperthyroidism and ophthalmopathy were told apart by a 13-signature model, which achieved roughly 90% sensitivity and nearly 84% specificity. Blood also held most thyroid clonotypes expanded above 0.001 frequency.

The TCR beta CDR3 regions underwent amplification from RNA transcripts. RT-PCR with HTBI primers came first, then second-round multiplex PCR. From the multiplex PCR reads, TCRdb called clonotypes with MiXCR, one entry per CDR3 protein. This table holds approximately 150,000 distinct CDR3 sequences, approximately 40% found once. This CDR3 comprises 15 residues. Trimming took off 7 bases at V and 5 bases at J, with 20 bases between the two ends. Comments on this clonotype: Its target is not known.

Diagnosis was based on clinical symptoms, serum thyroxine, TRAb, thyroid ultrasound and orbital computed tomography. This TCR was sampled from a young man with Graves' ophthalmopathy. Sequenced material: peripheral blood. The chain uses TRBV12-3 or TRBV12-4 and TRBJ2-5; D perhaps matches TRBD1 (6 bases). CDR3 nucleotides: TGTGCCAGCAATAACAACAGGGTCAGTCGGGAGACCCAGTACTTC. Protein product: CASNNNRVSRETQYF.